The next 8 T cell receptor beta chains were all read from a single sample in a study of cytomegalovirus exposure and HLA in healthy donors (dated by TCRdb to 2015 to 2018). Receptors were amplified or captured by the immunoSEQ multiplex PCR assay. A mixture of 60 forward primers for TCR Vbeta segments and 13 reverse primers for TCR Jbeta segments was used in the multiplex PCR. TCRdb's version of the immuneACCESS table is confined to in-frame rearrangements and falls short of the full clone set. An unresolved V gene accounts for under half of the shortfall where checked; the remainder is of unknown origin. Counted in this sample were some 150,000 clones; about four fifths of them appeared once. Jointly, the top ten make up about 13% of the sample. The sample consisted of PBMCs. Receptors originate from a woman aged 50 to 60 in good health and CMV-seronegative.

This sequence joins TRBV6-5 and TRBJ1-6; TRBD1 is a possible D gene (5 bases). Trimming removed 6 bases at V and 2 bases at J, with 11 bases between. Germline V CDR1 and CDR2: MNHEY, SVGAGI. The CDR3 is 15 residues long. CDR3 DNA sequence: TGTGCCAGCAGCAAGGGACTGCCCTATAATTCACCCCTCCACTTT. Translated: CASSKGLPYNSPLHF.

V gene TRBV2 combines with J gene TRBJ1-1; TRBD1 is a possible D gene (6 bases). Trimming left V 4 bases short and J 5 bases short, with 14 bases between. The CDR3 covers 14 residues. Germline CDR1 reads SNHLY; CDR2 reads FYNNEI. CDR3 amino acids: CASSVTGSWTEAFF. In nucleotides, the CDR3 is TGTGCCAGCAGTGTAACAGGGAGTTGGACTGAAGCTTTCTTT.

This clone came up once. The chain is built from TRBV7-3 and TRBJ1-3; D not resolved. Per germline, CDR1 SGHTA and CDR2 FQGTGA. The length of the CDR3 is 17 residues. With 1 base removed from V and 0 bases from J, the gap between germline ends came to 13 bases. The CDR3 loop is CASSLSLWRSSGNTIYF. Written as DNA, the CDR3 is TGTGCCAGCAGCTTAAGCCTATGGCGGTCCTCTGGAAACACCATATATTTT.

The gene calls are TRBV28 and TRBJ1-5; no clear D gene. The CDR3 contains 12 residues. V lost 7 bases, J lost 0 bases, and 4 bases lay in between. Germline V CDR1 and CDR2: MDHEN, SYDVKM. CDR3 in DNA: TGTGCCAGCACGAGTAGCAATCAGCCCCAGCATTTT. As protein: CASTSSNQPQHF.

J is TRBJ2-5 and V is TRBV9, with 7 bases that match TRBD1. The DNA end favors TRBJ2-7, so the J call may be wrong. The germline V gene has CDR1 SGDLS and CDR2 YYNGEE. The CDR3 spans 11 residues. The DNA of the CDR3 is TGTGCCAACAGGGGCGCTTACGAGCAGTACTTC. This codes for CANRGAYEQYF.

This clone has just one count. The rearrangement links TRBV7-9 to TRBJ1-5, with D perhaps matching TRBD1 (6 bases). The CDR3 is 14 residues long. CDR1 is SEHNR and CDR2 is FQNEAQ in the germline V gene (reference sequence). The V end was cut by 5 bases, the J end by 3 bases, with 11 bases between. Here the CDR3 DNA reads TGTGCCAGCAGCCTTGCAGGGGCCAATCAGCCCCAGCATTTT. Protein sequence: CASSLAGANQPQHF.

This chain's CDR3 is CASSASQWGNQPQHF. CDR3 nucleotides: TGTGCCAGTAGTGCATCACAGTGGGGCAATCAGCCCCAGCATTTT. The chain links TRBV19 to TRBJ1-5; D remains unclear. The V end lost 5 bases, the J end lost 2 bases, and 13 bases lay between the germline ends. CDR3 length: 15 amino acids. Germline V gene data show CDR1 as LNHDA and CDR2 as SQIVND (reference sequence).

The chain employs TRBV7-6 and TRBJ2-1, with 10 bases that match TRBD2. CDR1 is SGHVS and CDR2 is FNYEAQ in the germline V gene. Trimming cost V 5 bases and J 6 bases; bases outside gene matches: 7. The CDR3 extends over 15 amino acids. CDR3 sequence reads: CASSDSGRTRNEQFF. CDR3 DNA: TGTGCCAGCAGCGATAGCGGGAGGACGCGCAATGAGCAGTTCTTC.